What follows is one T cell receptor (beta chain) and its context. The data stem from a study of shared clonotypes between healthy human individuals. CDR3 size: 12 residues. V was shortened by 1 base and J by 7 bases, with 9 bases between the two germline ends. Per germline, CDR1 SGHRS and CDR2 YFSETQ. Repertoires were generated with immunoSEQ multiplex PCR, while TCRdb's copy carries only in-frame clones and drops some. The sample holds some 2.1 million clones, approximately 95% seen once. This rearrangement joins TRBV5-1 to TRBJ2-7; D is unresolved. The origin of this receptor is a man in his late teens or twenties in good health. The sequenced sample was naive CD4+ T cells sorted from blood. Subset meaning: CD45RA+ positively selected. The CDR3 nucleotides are TGCGCCAGCAGCTTGTCGTTGGAAGAGCAGTACTTC. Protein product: CASSLSLEEQYF. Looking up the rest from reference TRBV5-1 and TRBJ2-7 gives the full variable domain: KAGVTQTPRYLIKTRGQQVTLSCSPISGHRSVSWYQQTPGQGLQFLFEYFSETQRNKGNFPGRFSGRQFSNSRSEMNVSTLELGDSALYLCASSLSLEEQYFGPGTRLTVT.